This TCR beta chain was sequenced during a study of cytomegalovirus exposure and HLA in healthy donors. The PCR employed 60 Vbeta primers together with 13 Jbeta primers. Assay: immunoSEQ multiplex PCR; the TCRdb copy retains only in-frame clones and omits some. The sample has 150,000 or so clones; around 81% are singletons. This clone was seen once. Antigen: not known. Whole-study results and caveats: In a later analysis, the majority of CMV-associated beta chains seemingly showed HLA restriction. Cytomegalovirus association was listed for 170 or so TCR beta chains.

Germline-derived CDR1 and CDR2 are SGHRS and YFSETQ. There are 14 residues in the CDR3. V was cut by 2 bases and J by 1 base, with 9 bases left in between. This receptor was identified in a man between 40 and 49 years old in good health and CMV-seronegative. V and J are TRBV5-1 and TRBJ2-5; the D gene is possibly TRBD2 (5 bases). Material: PBMCs. In nucleotides, the CDR3 is TGCGCCAGCAGCTTTAGCGCGTCCCAAGAGACCCAGTACTTC. This gives the protein CASSFSASQETQYF. The entire variable domain, with the rest obtained from reference TRBV5-1 and TRBJ2-5, is as follows: KAGVTQTPRYLIKTRGQQVTLSCSPISGHRSVSWYQQTPGQGLQFLFEYFSETQRNKGNFPGRFSGRQFSNSRSEMNVSTLELGDSALYLCASSFSASQETQYFGPGTRLLVL.